Below are 27 T cell receptor beta chains sequenced from a single sample in a study of human CD8 memory T cell subsets. Researchers made TCR beta libraries via UMI-labeled 5' RACE. TCRdb re-called the 5' RACE reads and shows each CDR3 protein once, DNA omitted. The sample table includes thousands of distinct CDR3 sequences. Sequencing was carried out using CD8+ T cells from PBMCs. The receptors originated from a human donor in good health.

V gene TRBV7-8 combines with J gene TRBJ2-3; TCRdb returns TRBD2, unconfirmable since there is no DNA. Germline CDR1 reads SGHVS; CDR2 reads FQNEAQ. CDR3 size: 15 residues. CDR3 in amino acids: CASSSGGEETDTQYF.

The V gene is TRBV20-1, the J gene TRBJ2-5; TCRdb calls TRBD1, which cannot be checked without DNA. The germline V gene encodes CDR1 DFQATT and CDR2 SNEGSKA (reference sequence). The CDR3 covers 13 residues. CDR3 loop: CSARGGTGIAQYF.

Measured by frequency, this clonotype is medium-sized (0.01 to 0.1%). The chain carries TRBV7-2 and TRBJ2-1; TCRdb returns TRBD2, unconfirmable since there is no DNA. Germline CDR1 SGHTA, CDR2 FQGNSA. This CDR3 contains 15 residues. CDR3 sequence: CASSLDRASGNEQFF.

The chain employs TRBV20-1 and TRBJ2-5. The germline V gene encodes CDR1 DFQATT and CDR2 SNEGSKA (reference sequence). The length of the CDR3 is 14 residues. The CDR3 loop is CSAPDDADVQTQYF.

The CDR3 protein is CASSLVTGTDTQYF. The V call is TRBV11-2, the J call TRBJ2-3. Germline-derived CDR1 and CDR2 are SGHAT and FQNNGV. The CDR3 runs to 14 residues.

This clonotype ranks as medium-sized (0.01 to 0.1%) in terms of frequency. The rearrangement links TRBV6-5 to TRBJ2-5; TCRdb lists TRBD2, though no DNA is available to test this call. Looked up from germline, CDR1 is MNHEY and CDR2 is SVGAGI. The CDR3 spans 14 residues. The CDR3 is CASSPQGGKETQYF.

By frequency, this clonotype is medium-sized (0.01 to 0.1%). The chain joins TRBV28 to TRBJ1-5; the TCRdb D gene call, TRBD1, has no DNA to confirm it. The germline gives CDR1 MDHEN, CDR2 SYDVKM. The CDR3 contains 16 residues. The CDR3 protein is CASSLYGQYSNQPQHF.

V is TRBV7-9 and J is TRBJ2-1; the TCRdb D gene call, TRBD2, has no DNA to confirm it. The CDR3 has 12 residues. Per the germline V gene, CDR1 is SEHNR and CDR2 is FQNEAQ (reference sequence). The CDR3 protein is CASSFERDQKFF. Full variable domain (remainder filled in from reference TRBV7-9 and TRBJ2-1): DTGVSQNPRHKITKRGQNVTFRCDPISEHNRLYWYRQTLGQGPEFLTYFQNEAQLEKSRLLSDRFSAERPKGSFSTLEIQRTEQGDSAMYLCASSFERDQKFFGPGTRLTVL.

The chain combines TRBV11-2 with TRBJ2-2; absent DNA, TCRdb's TRBD1 call cannot be checked. CDR1 and CDR2 from the germline V gene are SGHAT and FQNNGV. The CDR3 is 16 amino acids. CDR3 amino acids: CASSFPTGGRTGELFF.

This clonotype is medium-sized by frequency. The V call is TRBV5-1, the J call TRBJ2-3; TCRdb selects TRBD2, and the lack of DNA leaves this call unchecked. The CDR3 length is 21 residues. Germline V gives CDR1 SGHRS, CDR2 YFSETQ. CDR3 residues: CASSLNTRPGGRILEGDTQYF.

The chain uses TRBV3-1 and TRBJ2-1; TCRdb names TRBD1, which stays unverified in the absence of DNA. CDR1 and CDR2 from the germline V gene are LGHDT and YNNKEL (reference sequence). The CDR3 runs 15 residues. The CDR3 sequence is CASSQAPTGHNEQFF.

The chain uses TRBV5-1 and TRBJ1-5. CDR1 and CDR2 (germline): SGHRS, YFSETQ. This CDR3 spans 15 amino acids. The CDR3 region is CASSLDGARNQPQHF.

This chain links TRBV6-5 with TRBJ1-2; TCRdb returns TRBD1, unconfirmable since there is no DNA. There are 16 residues in the CDR3. CDR1 and CDR2 (germline): MNHEY, SVGAGI. The CDR3 sequence: CASSQTQGHSRYGYTF.

The genes are TRBV19 and TRBJ2-7; as DNA is missing, the TRBD1 call by TCRdb cannot be tested. CDR3 length equals 14 residues. Germline CDR1 is LNHDA and CDR2 is SQIVND (reference sequence). CDR3 region: CASSVVGGRNEQYF.

The chain carries TRBV7-6 and TRBJ2-7. This CDR3 spans 14 amino acids. The germline CDR1 and CDR2 sequences are SGHVS and FNYEAQ. The chain's CDR3 is CASSLFEGNYEQYF.

CDR3 residues: CASSVGQGGYEQYF. V is TRBV9 and J is TRBJ2-7; TCRdb reports TRBD1, a call that lacks DNA to check it against. This CDR3 is built from 14 residues. Germline values: CDR1 SGDLS, CDR2 YYNGEE.

The chain joins TRBV5-7 to TRBJ2-7; TCRdb returns TRBD1, unconfirmable since there is no DNA. TRBV5-7 is labeled an ORF, and its function is uncertain. The CDR3 loop spans 16 amino acids. The CDR3 sequence is CASSQAPDPTLGEQYF.

According to its frequency, this clonotype is medium-sized. The V call is TRBV19, the J call TRBJ2-2; there is no DNA to check the TCRdb D call of TRBD1. The length of the CDR3 is 14 residues. The germline V gene has CDR1 LNHDA and CDR2 SQIVND (reference sequence). CDR3 in amino acids: CASIHEGGVGELFF. Looking up the rest from reference TRBV19 and TRBJ2-2 gives the full variable domain: DGGITQSPKYLFRKEGQNVTLSCEQNLNHDAMYWYRQDPGQGLRLIYYSQIVNDFQKGDIAEGYSVSREKKESFPLTVTSAQKNPTAFYLCASIHEGGVGELFFGEGSRLTVL.

Its frequency marks this clonotype as medium-sized. This chain connects TRBV5-5 to TRBJ2-5. The CDR3 sequence is 13 residues long. CDR1 SGHKS and CDR2 YYEKEE come from the germline V gene (reference sequence). The CDR3 loop reads CASSLFGEETQYF.

The CDR3 sequence is CSASHDYEQYF. The J gene is TRBJ2-7, the V gene TRBV20-1. CDR1 and CDR2 (germline): DFQATT, SNEGSKA (reference sequence). The CDR3 covers 11 residues.

The V and J genes are TRBV28 and TRBJ2-1; TCRdb names TRBD1, which stays unverified in the absence of DNA. The length of the CDR3 is 14 residues. Germline V gene data show CDR1 as MDHEN and CDR2 as SYDVKM. The CDR3 reads CASSTGTTYNEQFF.

This clonotype registers medium-sized by frequency. This chain connects TRBV20-1 to TRBJ1-2. The CDR3 is 13 amino acids. Germline CDR1 and CDR2: DFQATT and SNEGSKA (reference sequence). CDR3 in amino acids: CSARDSPNYGYTF.

The chain carries TRBV6-6 and TRBJ2-7; TCRdb gives TRBD2 as the D gene, but with no DNA this cannot be confirmed. The CDR3 runs 12 residues. The germline V gene has CDR1 MNHNY and CDR2 SVGAGI (reference sequence). This CDR3 reads CASSSAGYEQYF.

CDR3 loop: CASGGTIQETQYF. The V call is TRBV12-3 or TRBV12-4, the J call TRBJ2-5; the D call of TRBD1 rests on TCRdb alone, since no DNA is present to check it. The CDR3 spans 13 residues.

This chain connects TRBV12-3 or TRBV12-4 to TRBJ2-1; there is no DNA to check the TCRdb D call of TRBD1. This CDR3 has 13 amino acids. The CDR3 here is CASSFGVGGEQFF.

This clonotype is classed as medium-sized by frequency. The chain carries TRBV10-1 and TRBJ2-1. CDR1 is WNHNN and CDR2 is SYGVQD in the germline V gene (reference sequence). CDR3 length: 11 amino acids. CDR3 region: CASSAGNEQFF.

This clonotype shows up as medium-sized by frequency. V is TRBV6-5 and J is TRBJ2-5; TCRdb's D call, TRBD1, is unchecked because there is no DNA. The CDR3 covers 16 residues. CDR1 and CDR2 from the germline V gene are MNHEY and SVGAGI. CDR3: CASSYSLTGVIQTQYF.